What follows are 25 T cell receptor beta chains derived from one specimen sequenced in a study of cytomegalovirus exposure and HLA in healthy donors. With 60 Vbeta and 13 Jbeta primers, the PCR was carried out. TCRdb's copy holds only in-frame clones and misses some; the assay was immunoSEQ multiplex PCR. The sample contains 150,000 to 200,000 clones, about 75% of which appear only once. Material: PBMCs. The receptor set was obtained from a female donor in good health and CMV-seronegative.

The chain combines TRBV30 with TRBJ1-1; D not resolved. The germline V gene has CDR1 GTSNPN and CDR2 SVGIG (reference sequence). V shed 1 base and J shed 7 bases, with 13 bases lying between them. CDR3 size: 13 residues. CDR3 DNA: TGTGCCTGGAGTGGCGGGGTGTCGGATGAAGCTTTCTTT. This gives the protein CAWSGGVSDEAFF.

The chain combines TRBV12-5 with TRBJ2-1; TRBD2 is a possible D gene (5 bases). The V and J ends lost 6 bases and 6 bases respectively, with 6 bases between them. Germline V gene sequence: CDR1 LGHNT, CDR2 FRNRAP. CDR3 length: 11 amino acids. Written as DNA, the CDR3 is TGTGCTAGTGGCCGGGGCAATGAGCAGTTCTTC. Translated: CASGRGNEQFF. The entire variable domain, with the rest obtained from reference TRBV12-5 and TRBJ2-1, is as follows: DARVTQTPRHKVTEMGQEVTMRCQPILGHNTVFWYRQTMMQGLELLAYFRNRAPLDDSGMPKDRFSAEMPDATLATLKIQPSEPRDSAVYFCASGRGNEQFFGPGTRLTVL.

J is TRBJ1-4 and V is TRBV5-1; D is perhaps TRBD1 (6 bases). Between the trimmed V and J ends, which lost 4 bases and 7 bases, there was a span of 14 bases. The germline gives CDR1 SGHRS, CDR2 YFSETQ. The CDR3 covers 14 residues. The CDR3 is CASSPGEGGEKLFF. In DNA form, the CDR3 reads TGCGCCAGCAGCCCCGGGGAGGGGGGTGAAAAACTGTTTTTT.

The chain carries TRBV7-9 and TRBJ2-2; D is undetermined. This CDR3 is 13 amino acids long. V lost 2 bases and J lost 6, with 7 bases in between. Germline lookup yields CDR1 SEHNR and CDR2 FQNEAQ (reference sequence). CDR3 sequence reads: CASSLNSAGELFF. In DNA, the CDR3 is TGTGCCAGCAGCTTAAATTCGGCCGGGGAGCTGTTTTTT.

The rearrangement joins TRBV27 to TRBJ1-4; possible D gene TRBD1, 5 bases. V shed 5 bases and J shed 0 bases, with 10 bases lying between them. From germline, CDR1 is MNHEY and CDR2 SMNVEV (reference sequence). CDR3 length: 15 residues. The CDR3 loop reads CASSPSRATNEKLFF. CDR3 coding DNA: TGTGCCAGCAGTCCTTCCAGGGCAACTAATGAAAAACTGTTTTTT.

This clone was detected once. The chain couples TRBV10-3 to TRBJ1-1; D might be TRBD1 (6 bases). The germline V gene has CDR1 ENHRY and CDR2 SYGVKD. The CDR3 has 14 residues. V gave up 6 bases and J gave up 0 bases, with 11 bases separating them. CDR3 residues: CAIRMTGMNTEAFF. CDR3 sequence (DNA): TGTGCCATCAGGATGACAGGCATGAACACTGAAGCTTTCTTT.

The V gene is TRBV2, the J gene TRBJ2-6; 9 bases map to TRBD1. The CDR3 has 18 amino acids. The germline gives CDR1 SNHLY, CDR2 FYNNEI. Trimming cost V 7 bases and J 0 bases; bases outside gene matches: 10. CDR3 DNA sequence: TGTGCCAGCAAAGGTACAGGGGGCTATACCTCTGGGGCCAACGTCCTGACTTTC. Encoded protein: CASKGTGGYTSGANVLTF.

V gene TRBV2 combines with J gene TRBJ2-7; no firm D call. V gave up 2 bases and J gave up 7 bases, with 9 bases separating them. The CDR3 has 12 residues. Germline CDR1 reads SNHLY; CDR2 reads FYNNEI. The CDR3 here is CASSEWAQEQYF. As DNA, the CDR3 is TGTGCCAGCAGTGAATGGGCGCAGGAGCAGTACTTC.

The V gene is TRBV7-6, the J gene TRBJ2-1; 7 bases agree with TRBD2. Unmatched junction bases numbered 9, after V lost 6 bases and J lost 10 bases. This CDR3 has 13 amino acids. In germline, CDR1 is SGHVS, CDR2 FNYEAQ. Here the CDR3 DNA reads TGTGCCAGCAGTCTCCCCCGGGGGGACGAGCAGTTCTTC. Translated: CASSLPRGDEQFF.

The chain is built from TRBV7-6 and TRBJ2-5; D gene ambiguous. The CDR3 consists of 11 residues. The germline V gene has CDR1 SGHVS and CDR2 FNYEAQ. V lost 6 bases to trimming and J lost 2 bases, with 4 bases between them. The CDR3: CASSSQETQYF. DNA for the CDR3: TGTGCCAGCAGTTCTCAAGAGACCCAGTACTTC.

This clone was found a few times. The chain uses TRBV11-2 and TRBJ2-5, with TRBD1 matching over 8 bases. The germline V gene has CDR1 SGHAT and CDR2 FQNNGV. The CDR3 totals 15 residues. V dropped 8 bases and J dropped 1; count of bases not matched to a gene: 9. CDR3 protein: CASRRQGKGQETQYF. CDR3 in DNA: TGTGCCAGCCGCAGACAGGGGAAGGGCCAAGAGACCCAGTACTTC. Full variable domain (missing parts from reference TRBV11-2 and TRBJ2-5): EAGVAQSPRYKIIEKRQSVAFWCNPISGHATLYWYQQILGQGPKLLIQFQNNGVVDDSQLPKDRFSAERLKGVDSTLKIQPAKLEDSAVYLCASRRQGKGQETQYFGPGTRLLVL.

V usage is TRBV5-6 and J usage is TRBJ2-1; D remains ambiguous. The CDR3 covers 17 residues. V was cut by 1 base and J by 4 bases, with 18 bases left in between. Germline V gene lookup returns CDR1 SGHDT and CDR2 YYEEEE. CDR3 sequence reads: CASSLPQPKRVYNEQFF. In DNA form, the CDR3 reads TGTGCCAGCAGCTTGCCCCAACCTAAAAGAGTGTACAATGAGCAGTTCTTC.

CDR3 sequence (DNA): TGTGCCAGCAGCTCCGGCGGGACCGGGTACTCCTACAATGAGCAGTTCTTC. Its protein product is CASSSGGTGYSYNEQFF. The V gene is TRBV7-2, the J gene TRBJ2-1, with D perhaps TRBD2 (6 bases). Germline V gene sequence: CDR1 SGHTA, CDR2 FQGNSA. Trimming took off 4 bases at V and 0 bases at J, with 16 bases between the two ends. The CDR3 contains 17 residues.

The chain combines TRBV6-5 with TRBJ2-5; 7 bases line up with TRBD1. The closer fit of TRBJ2-7 to the DNA end suggests the J call may be wrong. The CDR3 contains 15 residues. Germline CDR1 MNHEY, CDR2 SVGAGI. As DNA, the CDR3 is TGTGCCAGCAGTCCCTGGGACAGTCAGCCGGCCGAGCAGTACTTC. Its translation is CASSPWDSQPAEQYF.

This chain joins TRBV18 and TRBJ2-7; TRBD2 aligns across 12 bases. V trimming: 2 bases; J trimming: 5 bases; junction bases outside the gene matches: 1. This CDR3 is 14 amino acids long. CDR1 KGHSH and CDR2 LQKENI come from the germline V gene. Here the CDR3 DNA reads TGTGCCAGCTCACCATCTAGCGGGGGGGACGAGCAGTACTTC. Translated, it gives CASSPSSGGDEQYF.

The chain joins TRBV19 to TRBJ2-1; D is unresolved. In germline, CDR1 is LNHDA, CDR2 SQIVND (reference sequence). The V end lost 6 bases, the J end lost 0 bases, and 12 bases lay between the germline ends. There are 15 residues in the CDR3. For the CDR3, the DNA is TGTGCCAGTAGCCGCCTACCCGCCTCCTACAATGAGCAGTTCTTC. This gives the protein CASSRLPASYNEQFF.

This chain joins TRBV4-2 and TRBJ1-2; possibly TRBD1 for D (5 bases). V was clipped by 0 bases and J by 12 bases, with 17 bases between them. The CDR3 extends over 14 amino acids. In germline, CDR1 is LGHNA, CDR2 YNFKEQ. CDR3 region: CASSQDGRGYAHTF. The CDR3 DNA reads as TGTGCCAGCAGCCAAGATGGAAGGGGATATGCCCACACCTTC.

The chain recombines TRBV10-3 with TRBJ1-2, with TRBD1 matching 8 bases. This CDR3 has 16 residues. Germline V gene sequence: CDR1 ENHRY, CDR2 SYGVKD. V was clipped by 3 bases and J by 5 bases; unmatched bases: 11. Here the CDR3 reads CAISDSSQDRVYGYTF. CDR3 nucleotides: TGTGCCATCAGTGATTCCTCCCAGGACAGGGTATATGGCTACACCTTC.

This clone was found once. V is TRBV5-4 and J is TRBJ1-1; weak D call: TRBD1 (5 bases). The CDR3 runs to 15 residues. Per the germline V gene, CDR1 is SGHNT and CDR2 is YYREEE (reference sequence). The germline V and J ends were trimmed by 4 bases and 4 bases, with 17 bases remaining between them. CDR3 loop: CASSRAGNGGTEAFF. CDR3 in DNA: TGTGCCAGCAGCCGGGCAGGAAACGGGGGCACTGAAGCTTTCTTT. The complete variable domain, with remaining parts taken from reference TRBV5-4 and TRBJ1-1, reads ETGVTQSPTHLIKTRGQQVTLRCSSQSGHNTVSWYQQALGQGPQFIFQYYREEENGRGNFPPRFSGLQFPNYSSELNVNALELDDSALYLCASSRAGNGGTEAFFGQGTRLTVV.

V is TRBV5-6 and J is TRBJ1-2; D may be TRBD1 (5 bases). Trimming took off 1 base at V and 4 bases at J, with 11 bases between the two ends. This CDR3 contains 14 residues. Germline V gene lookup returns CDR1 SGHDT and CDR2 YYEEEE. CDR3: CASSLRGRIYGYTF. The CDR3 DNA reads as TGTGCCAGCAGCTTGAGGGGCAGGATCTATGGCTACACCTTC.

J is TRBJ2-7 and V is TRBV7-9; maybe TRBD2 (7 bases). V lost 1 base, J lost 2 bases, and 18 bases lay in between. CDR3 size: 17 residues. The germline CDR1 and CDR2 sequences are SEHNR and FQNEAQ (reference sequence). CDR3 protein: CASSLVSGGGRPYEQYF. The CDR3 DNA reads TGTGCCAGCAGCTTAGTGTCGGGCGGGGGCCGACCCTACGAGCAGTACTTC.

The chain recombines TRBV30 with TRBJ1-2; D gene ambiguous. Trimming shortened V by 2 bases and J by 5 bases, and 12 bases separated the two germline ends. This CDR3 has 13 residues. Looked up from germline, CDR1 is GTSNPN and CDR2 is SVGIG (reference sequence). In DNA, the CDR3 is TGTGCCTGGAGTACAGACGGACTATATGGCTACACCTTC. This translates into CAWSTDGLYGYTF.

Turning to this clone: Other DNA sequences in the sample encode the same CDR3. The rearrangement joins TRBV19 to TRBJ1-1; D remains ambiguous. The length of the CDR3 is 13 residues. CDR1 is LNHDA and CDR2 is SQIVND in the germline V gene (reference sequence). V lost 3 bases, J lost 3 bases, and 8 bases lay in between. This CDR3 is CASSISTDTEAFF. The CDR3 coding sequence is TGTGCCAGTAGTATTAGTACGGACACTGAAGCTTTCTTT.

The rearrangement joins TRBV30 to TRBJ1-2; D ambiguous. Looked up from germline, CDR1 is GTSNPN and CDR2 is SVGIG (reference sequence). The CDR3 consists of 13 residues. V was pared by 4 bases and J by 8 bases, with 17 bases between. As DNA, the CDR3 is TGTGCCTGGAACGAGGGTCCCGGAGAAGGCTACACCTTC. Residues: CAWNEGPGEGYTF.

This chain connects TRBV2 to TRBJ2-7, with 10 positions matching TRBD2. The CDR3 covers 15 residues. The V and J ends lost 0 bases and 3 bases, in that order; junction bases with no gene match: 2. Germline CDR1 reads SNHLY; CDR2 reads FYNNEI. The CDR3 DNA is TGTGCCAGCAGTGAAGCGGGGACTAGCGACTACGAGCAGTACTTC. As protein: CASSEAGTSDYEQYF.